This T cell receptor beta chain was captured by sequencing in a study of blood T cell repertoires in COVID-19. About the research overall: Donors in the United States, Italy and Spain gave samples during acute or convalescent COVID-19. PBMCs, B-cell-depleted T cells, or T cells provided the cDNA or gDNA that made up the material.

The CDR3 is 16 amino acids. V was cut by 2 bases and J by 2 bases, with 15 bases left in between. Germline V gives CDR1 LNHNV, CDR2 YYDKDF (reference sequence). In the source study's methods: Cell counts per sample came from amplifying reference gene primers. Libraries were prepared by immunoSEQ multiplex PCR; TCRdb keeps only in-frame clonotypes and omits some of them. Clone size and V and J calls were adopted from that table, with D and trimming inferred from the DNA. Of tens of thousands of clones listed, 75% to 90% are singletons. The source is a man between 60 and 75 years old with COVID-19, enrolled during active disease. Sequencing input: peripheral blood. This chain joins TRBV15 and TRBJ1-2; a weak D match, TRBD1 (6 bases). The CDR3 loop is CATSRPSLRGNYGYTF. The CDR3 nucleotides are TGTGCCACCAGCAGACCTTCCCTCAGGGGAAACTATGGCTACACCTTC.